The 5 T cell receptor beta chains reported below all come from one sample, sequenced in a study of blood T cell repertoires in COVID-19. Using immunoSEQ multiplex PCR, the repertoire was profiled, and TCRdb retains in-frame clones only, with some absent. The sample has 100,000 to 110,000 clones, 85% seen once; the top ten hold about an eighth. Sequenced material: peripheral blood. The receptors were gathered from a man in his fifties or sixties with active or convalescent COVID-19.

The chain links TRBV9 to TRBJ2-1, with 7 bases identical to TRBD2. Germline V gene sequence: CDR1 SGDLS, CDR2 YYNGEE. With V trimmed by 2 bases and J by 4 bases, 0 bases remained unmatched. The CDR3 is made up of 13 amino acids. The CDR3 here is CASSVSGYNEQFF. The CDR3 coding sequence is TGTGCCAGCAGCGTTAGCGGGTACAATGAGCAGTTCTTC.

CDR3 nucleotide sequence: TGCAGTGCTAGTTCGGGTGTCACTGAAGCTTTCTTT. It translates to CSASSGVTEAFF. This sequence joins TRBV20-1 and TRBJ1-1, with D unclear. V was clipped by 3 bases and J by 4 bases, with 9 bases between them. This CDR3 region has 12 residues. CDR1 is DFQATT, CDR2 SNEGSKA, per germline (reference sequence).

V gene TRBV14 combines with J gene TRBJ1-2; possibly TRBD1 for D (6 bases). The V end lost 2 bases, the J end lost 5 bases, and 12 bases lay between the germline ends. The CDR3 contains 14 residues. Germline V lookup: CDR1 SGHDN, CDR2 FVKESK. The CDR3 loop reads CASSQRTEAYGYTF. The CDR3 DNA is TGTGCCAGCAGCCAAAGGACAGAGGCGTATGGCTACACCTTC.

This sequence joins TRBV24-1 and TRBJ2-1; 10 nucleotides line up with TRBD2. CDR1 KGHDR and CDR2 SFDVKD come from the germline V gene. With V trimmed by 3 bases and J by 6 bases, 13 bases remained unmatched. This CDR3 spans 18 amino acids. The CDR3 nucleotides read TGTGCCACCAGTGATAGCCCCGGACGGACTAGCGGCCTCAATGAGCAGTTCTTC. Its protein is CATSDSPGRTSGLNEQFF.

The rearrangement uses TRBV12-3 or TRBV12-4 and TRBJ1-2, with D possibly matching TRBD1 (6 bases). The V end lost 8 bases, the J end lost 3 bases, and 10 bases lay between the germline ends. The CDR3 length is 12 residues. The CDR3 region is CASGKGDYGYTF. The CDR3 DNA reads TGTGCCAGCGGAAAGGGGGACTATGGCTACACCTTC.